The 24 T cell receptor beta chains below all came from one sample that was sequenced in a study of cytotoxic CD8 clonotypes in ibrutinib-treated CLL. Assay used: immunoSEQ multiplex PCR; TCRdb lists only in-frame clones, some missing. The repertoire consists of roughly 200,000 clones, with 60% to 80% occurring once and the leading ten covering 5.9%. This material consisted of PBMCs, taken after 12 months of ibrutinib treatment. These receptors all stem from a human donor with chronic lymphocytic leukemia.

The V gene is TRBV28, the J gene TRBJ1-5; TRBD1 matches at 8 bases. CDR3 length: 15 amino acids. CDR1 is MDHEN, CDR2 SYDVKM, per germline. V was clipped by 6 bases and J by 5 bases; unmatched bases: 9. The CDR3 spells CASSLPGQGHQPQHF. CDR3 sequence (DNA): TGTGCCAGCAGCCTCCCCGGACAGGGCCATCAGCCCCAGCATTTT.

This clone was seen only once. This chain links TRBV6-4 with TRBJ2-3; 9 nucleotides line up with TRBD1. The CDR3 totals 15 residues. The germline V gene has CDR1 MRHNA and CDR2 SNTAGT. V was pared by 5 bases and J by 3 bases, with 6 bases of the junction left unmatched. Here the CDR3 DNA reads TGTGCCAGCAGTAAAGGACAGGGGATGACAGATACGCAGTATTTT. Its protein product is CASSKGQGMTDTQYF.

The V gene is TRBV5-1, the J gene TRBJ2-7, with TRBD1 matching 7 bases. With V trimmed by 4 bases and J by 3 bases, 7 bases remained unmatched. Germline V gene sequence: CDR1 SGHRS, CDR2 YFSETQ. This CDR3 region has 14 residues. CDR3 bases: TGCGCCAGCAGCCTTTCGACAGGGAACTACGAGCAGTACTTC. Its protein is CASSLSTGNYEQYF. Full variable domain (rest looked up from reference TRBV5-1 and TRBJ2-7): KAGVTQTPRYLIKTRGQQVTLSCSPISGHRSVSWYQQTPGQGLQFLFEYFSETQRNKGNFPGRFSGRQFSNSRSEMNVSTLELGDSALYLCASSLSTGNYEQYFGPGTRLTVT.

The chain employs TRBV4-3 and TRBJ2-7; no reliable D call. This CDR3 is 14 amino acids long. The V end was cut by 1 base, the J end by 1 base, with 8 bases between. Germline values: CDR1 LGHNA, CDR2 YSLEER. The CDR3 loop is CASSQGLQSYEQYF. The CDR3 DNA sequence: TGCGCCAGCAGCCAAGGGCTACAGTCCTACGAGCAGTACTTC.

The chain has TRBV15 and TRBJ2-7, with D possibly being TRBD1 or TRBD2 (5 bases each). V was clipped by 0 bases and J by 6 bases, with 12 bases between them. This CDR3 contains 14 residues. Germline V gives CDR1 LNHNV, CDR2 YYDKDF (reference sequence). The CDR3 spells CATSRDRGPGEQYF. The CDR3 nucleotides are TGTGCCACCAGCAGAGATAGGGGACCGGGCGAGCAGTACTTC.

The rearrangement uses TRBV27 and TRBJ1-1; possibly TRBD1 for D (5 bases). The V end lost 5 bases, the J end lost 4 bases, and 17 bases lay between the germline ends. In germline, CDR1 is MNHEY, CDR2 SMNVEV (reference sequence). This CDR3 spans 15 amino acids. The CDR3 loop is CASSPIREYGTEAFF. CDR3 DNA: TGTGCCAGCAGTCCCATCAGGGAATACGGCACTGAAGCTTTCTTT.

This clone was seen more than once but under ten times. This chain connects TRBV14 to TRBJ1-1; perhaps TRBD1 as D (5 bases). Germline-derived CDR1 and CDR2 are SGHDN and FVKESK. The V gene lost 2 bases and the J gene lost 1 base, with 11 bases spanning the gap. CDR3 length equals 15 residues. The CDR3 nucleotides are TGTGCCAGCAGCCAATTAACAGGACAGAACACTGAAGCTTTCTTT. Amino acid sequence: CASSQLTGQNTEAFF.

This chain links TRBV30 with TRBJ1-2; D call uncertain. The CDR3 is 14 amino acids. CDR1 GTSNPN and CDR2 SVGIG come from the germline V gene (reference sequence). Trimming stripped 2 bases from V and 4 bases from J, with 14 bases between. CDR3 nucleotide sequence: TGTGCCTGGAGTTTGGCGGGCCTCCGCTATGGCTACACCTTC. Amino acids: CAWSLAGLRYGYTF.

This clone was observed a few times. The V gene is TRBV28, the J gene TRBJ1-6; D unresolved. V lost 2 bases, J lost 14 bases, and 13 bases lay in between. CDR3 length: 13 amino acids. Looked up from germline, CDR1 is MDHEN and CDR2 is SYDVKM. Written as DNA, the CDR3 is TGTGCCAGCAGTTTAGGGTCGCCCGTGACCCTCCACTTT. Amino acid sequence: CASSLGSPVTLHF. The full variable domain, with the rest looked up from reference TRBV28 and TRBJ1-6, is DVKVTQSSRYLVKRTGEKVFLECVQDMDHENMFWYRQDPGLGLRLIYFSYDVKMKEKGDIPEGYSVSREKKERFSLILESASTNQTSMYLCASSLGSPVTLHFGNGTRLTVT.

The chain is built from TRBV5-1 and TRBJ2-7; D unclear. V lost 7 bases and J lost 5, with 19 bases in between. CDR3 length: 14 residues. Germline V gene sequence: CDR1 SGHRS, CDR2 YFSETQ. The CDR3: CASREMRFSDEQYF. CDR3 in DNA: TGCGCCAGCCGCGAAATGCGTTTTTCGGACGAGCAGTACTTC.

This clone was observed a single time. The rearrangement uses TRBV9 and TRBJ2-2; 12 bases align to TRBD2. CDR3 length: 20 amino acids. Germline trimming cut 5 bases from V and 7 bases from J; bases unmatched to any gene: 21. In germline, CDR1 is SGDLS, CDR2 YYNGEE. The CDR3 loop reads CASSPTSGGPRQPKYGELFF. DNA for the CDR3: TGTGCCAGCAGTCCTACTAGCGGGGGGCCACGGCAACCCAAATACGGGGAGCTGTTTTTT.

The chain has TRBV28 and TRBJ1-1; D remains unclear. The CDR3 is made up of 14 amino acids. CDR1 MDHEN and CDR2 SYDVKM come from the germline V gene. V shed 5 bases and J shed 0 bases, with 10 bases lying between them. CDR3 region: CASSETELNTEAFF. As DNA, the CDR3 is TGTGCCAGCAGTGAAACAGAGTTGAACACTGAAGCTTTCTTT.

The V and J genes are TRBV5-1 and TRBJ1-6; 7 bases line up with TRBD1. Germline loops: CDR1 SGHRS, CDR2 YFSETQ. The CDR3 has 15 residues. The junction had 11 bases not matched to a gene; V was cut back by 5 bases and J by 9 bases. CDR3 in DNA: TGCGCCAGCAGACTTGGGACAGCCCTTGGTTCACCCCTCCACTTT. This translates into CASRLGTALGSPLHF.

J is TRBJ2-3 and V is TRBV28; TRBD2 is a possible D gene (5 bases). Germline V gene data show CDR1 as MDHEN and CDR2 as SYDVKM. The CDR3 has 14 residues. V lost 7 bases and J 1 base, leaving 12 bases between the germline ends. CDR3 DNA: TGTGCCAGCACCCGGGGTTGGGGCACAGATACGCAGTATTTT. Residues: CASTRGWGTDTQYF.

This chain links TRBV28 with TRBJ2-7; 10 bases fit TRBD1. V was pared by 6 bases and J by 3 bases, with 11 bases of the junction left unmatched. Germline-derived CDR1 and CDR2 are MDHEN and SYDVKM. The CDR3 has 16 residues. CDR3 protein: CASRPKPGQGIYEQYF. The CDR3 DNA reads as TGTGCCAGCAGACCAAAACCGGGACAGGGGATCTACGAGCAGTACTTC.

The rearrangement links TRBV29-1 to TRBJ1-5; a possible D gene is TRBD1 (5 bases). The V end lost 7 bases, the J end lost 6 bases, and 13 bases lay between the germline ends. The germline V gene has CDR1 SQVTM and CDR2 ANQGSEA. The CDR3 is 12 residues long. The CDR3 loop is CSGGETGQPQHF. The DNA for the CDR3 is TGCAGCGGGGGGGAGACCGGTCAGCCCCAGCATTTT.

This clone showed up just once. This chain joins TRBV2 and TRBJ1-5; 9 bases are a match to TRBD1. V lost 5 bases, J lost 6 bases, and 5 bases stayed unmatched. Germline V gene data show CDR1 as SNHLY and CDR2 as FYNNEI. The CDR3 totals 14 residues. CDR3 region: CASSQQGAVQPQHF. CDR3 coding DNA: TGTGCCAGCAGTCAACAGGGGGCGGTTCAGCCCCAGCATTTT. The full variable domain, rest sourced from reference TRBV2 and TRBJ1-5, is EPEVTQTPSHQVTQMGQEVILRCVPISNHLYFYWYRQILGQKVEFLVSFYNNEISEKSEIFDDQFSVERPDGSNFTLKIRSTKLEDSAMYFCASSQQGAVQPQHFGDGTRLSIL.

The genes are TRBV12-5 and TRBJ2-5; possible D gene TRBD2, 5 bases. Between the trimmed V and J ends, which lost 2 bases and 9 bases, there was a span of 7 bases. The CDR3 length is 11 residues. The germline gives CDR1 LGHNT, CDR2 FRNRAP. CDR3 sequence reads: CASGLSEAQYF. The CDR3 region has the DNA TGTGCTAGTGGTTTGTCGGAGGCCCAGTACTTC.

The rearrangement uses TRBV5-4 and TRBJ1-2; D may be TRBD1 (6 bases). V was clipped by 4 bases and J by 5 bases, with 15 bases between them. Germline values: CDR1 SGHNT, CDR2 YYREEE (reference sequence). The CDR3 sequence is 14 residues long. As DNA, the CDR3 is TGTGCCAGCAGCACTCAGGGGCCCGGGTATGGCTACACCTTC. Translated, it gives CASSTQGPGYGYTF.

This sequence joins TRBV7-2 and TRBJ2-1; perhaps TRBD2 as D (6 bases). The germline CDR1 and CDR2 sequences are SGHTA and FQGNSA. V dropped 4 bases and J dropped 6 bases, with 19 bases sitting between them. CDR3 length: 16 residues. The CDR3 region has the DNA TGTGCCAGCAGCTCCCAACCCCCTAGCGTATCCAATGAGCAGTTCTTC. This gives the protein CASSSQPPSVSNEQFF.

The V and J genes are TRBV2 and TRBJ1-1; 9 bases are a match to TRBD1. The junction had 5 bases not matched to a gene; V was cut back by 7 bases and J by 5 bases. The V gene's germline CDR1 is SNHLY and CDR2 FYNNEI. There are 13 residues in the CDR3. CDR3 region: CASKDRGGTEAFF. DNA for the CDR3: TGTGCCAGCAAAGACAGGGGGGGGACTGAAGCTTTCTTT.

This clone was found a few times. Other nucleotide sequences from this sample produce the same CDR3. The V call is TRBV7-2, the J call TRBJ1-2; 7 bases map to TRBD1. This CDR3 region has 14 residues. CDR1 is SGHTA, CDR2 FQGNSA, per germline. The ends lost 1 base at V and 4 bases at J; junction bases unmatched: 3. Here the CDR3 reads CASSLGTGSYGYTF. CDR3 nucleotide sequence: TGTGCCAGCAGCTTAGGGACAGGTTCCTATGGCTACACCTTC.

There are a few counts of this clone. This chain joins TRBV6-1 and TRBJ2-3; D may be TRBD1 (6 bases). The CDR3 length is 13 residues. The V end was cut by 6 bases, the J end by 4 bases, with 11 bases between. Germline V lookup: CDR1 MNHNS, CDR2 SASEGT. The DNA of the CDR3 is TGTGCCAGCAGGATACAGGGTCCAGATACGCAGTATTTT. As protein: CASRIQGPDTQYF.

J is TRBJ2-2 and V is TRBV7-9; 8 bases are shared with TRBD1. This CDR3 comprises 14 residues. Germline CDR1 is SEHNR and CDR2 is FQNEAQ (reference sequence). V was pared by 5 bases and J by 6 bases, with 5 bases of the junction left unmatched. The CDR3 DNA follows: TGTGCCAGCAGCCCGGACAGGGTGTCCGGGGAGCTGTTTTTT. Encoded protein: CASSPDRVSGELFF.